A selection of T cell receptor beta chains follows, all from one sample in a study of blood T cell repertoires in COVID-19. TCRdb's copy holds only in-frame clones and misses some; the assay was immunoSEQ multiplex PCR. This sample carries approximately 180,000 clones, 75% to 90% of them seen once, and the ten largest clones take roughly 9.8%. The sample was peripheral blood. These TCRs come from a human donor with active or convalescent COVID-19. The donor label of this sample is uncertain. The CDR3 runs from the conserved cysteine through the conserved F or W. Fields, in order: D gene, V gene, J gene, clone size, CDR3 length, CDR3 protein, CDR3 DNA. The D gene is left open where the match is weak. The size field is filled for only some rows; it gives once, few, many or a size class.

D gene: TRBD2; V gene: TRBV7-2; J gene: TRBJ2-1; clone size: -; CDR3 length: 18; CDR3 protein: CASSERGLAGGAYNEQFF; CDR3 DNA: TGTGCCAGCAGCGAGAGGGGACTAGCGGGAGGAGCCTACAATGAGCAGTTCTTC
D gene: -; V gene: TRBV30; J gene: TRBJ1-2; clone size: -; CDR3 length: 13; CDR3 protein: CAWRHRDRYGYTF; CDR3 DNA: TGTGCCTGGAGACACAGGGACCGTTATGGCTACACCTTC
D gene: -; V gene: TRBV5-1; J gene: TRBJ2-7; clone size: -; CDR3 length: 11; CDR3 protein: CASSLGQVQYF; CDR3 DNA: TGCGCCAGCAGCTTAGGTCAGGTACAGTACTTC
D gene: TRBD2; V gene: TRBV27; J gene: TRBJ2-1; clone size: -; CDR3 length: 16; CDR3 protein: CASSPSWTSGIYEQFF; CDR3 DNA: TGTGCCAGCAGTCCTTCCTGGACTAGCGGGATCTATGAGCAGTTCTTC
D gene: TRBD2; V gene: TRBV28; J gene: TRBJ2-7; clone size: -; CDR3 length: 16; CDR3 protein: CASSFGGGGTAYEQYF; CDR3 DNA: TGTGCCAGCAGTTTTGGCGGGGGGGGGACAGCCTACGAGCAGTACTTC
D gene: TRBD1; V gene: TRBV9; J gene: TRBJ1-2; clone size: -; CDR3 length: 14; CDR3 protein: CASSVGQGGDGYTF; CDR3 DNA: TGTGCCAGCAGCGTAGGACAGGGAGGTGATGGCTACACCTTC
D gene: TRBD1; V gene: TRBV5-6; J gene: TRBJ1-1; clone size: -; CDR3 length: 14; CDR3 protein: CASTLQGVNTEAFF; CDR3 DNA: TGTGCCAGCACCCTCCAGGGGGTTAACACTGAAGCTTTCTTT
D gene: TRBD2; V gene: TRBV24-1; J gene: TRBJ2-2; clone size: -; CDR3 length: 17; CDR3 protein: CATRWGLAGAVHGELFF; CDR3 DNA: TGTGCCACCAGGTGGGGACTAGCGGGAGCCGTTCACGGGGAGCTGTTTTTT
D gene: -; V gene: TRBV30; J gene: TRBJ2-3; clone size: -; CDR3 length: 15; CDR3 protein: CAWSAGPSGRDTQYF; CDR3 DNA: TGTGCCTGGAGTGCAGGGCCCAGTGGGAGGGATACGCAGTATTTT
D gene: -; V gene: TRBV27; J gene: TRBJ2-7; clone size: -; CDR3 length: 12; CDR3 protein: CASSSGGYEQYF; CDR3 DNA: TGTGCCAGCAGTTCGGGCGGGTACGAGCAGTACTTC
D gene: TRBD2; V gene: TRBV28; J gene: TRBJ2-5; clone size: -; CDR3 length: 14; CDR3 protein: CASRVAGGQETQYF; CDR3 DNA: TGTGCCAGCAGGGTAGCGGGGGGCCAGGAGACCCAGTACTTC
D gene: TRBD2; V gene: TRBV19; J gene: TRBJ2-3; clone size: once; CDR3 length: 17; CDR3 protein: CASSIASGSYMTDTQYF; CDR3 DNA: TGTGCCAGTAGTATAGCCAGCGGGAGTTATATGACAGATACGCAGTATTTT
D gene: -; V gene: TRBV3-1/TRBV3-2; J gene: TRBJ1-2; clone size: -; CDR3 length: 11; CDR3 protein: CASSPGLGYTF; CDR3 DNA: TGTGCCAGCAGCCCAGGGCTAGGCTACACCTTC
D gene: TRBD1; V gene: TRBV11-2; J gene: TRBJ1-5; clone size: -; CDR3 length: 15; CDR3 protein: CASSRDRGPNQPQHF; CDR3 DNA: TGTGCCAGCAGCCGGGACAGGGGGCCTAATCAGCCCCAGCATTTT
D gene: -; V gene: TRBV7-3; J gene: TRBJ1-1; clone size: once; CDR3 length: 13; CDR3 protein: CASSPRGGSEAFF; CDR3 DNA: TGTGCCAGCAGCCCTAGGGGCGGGAGTGAAGCTTTCTTT
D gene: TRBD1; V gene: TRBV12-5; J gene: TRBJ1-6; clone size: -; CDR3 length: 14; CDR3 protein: CASGLRGPGSPLHF; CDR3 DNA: TGTGCTAGTGGTTTGAGGGGGCCGGGTTCACCCCTCCACTTT
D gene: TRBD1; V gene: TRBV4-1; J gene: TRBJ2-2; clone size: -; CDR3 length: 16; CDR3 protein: CASSHPPGQGTGELFF; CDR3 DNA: TGCGCCAGCAGCCACCCACCGGGACAGGGGACCGGGGAGCTGTTTTTT
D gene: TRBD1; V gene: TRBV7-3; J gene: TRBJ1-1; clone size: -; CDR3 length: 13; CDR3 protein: CASSLIIGGEAFF; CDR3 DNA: TGTGCCAGCAGCTTAATCATAGGGGGCGAAGCTTTCTTT
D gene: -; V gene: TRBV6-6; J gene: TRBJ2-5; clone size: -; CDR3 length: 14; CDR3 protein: CASSYGRGRETQYF; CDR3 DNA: TGTGCCAGCAGTTATGGCAGGGGCCGGGAGACCCAGTACTTC
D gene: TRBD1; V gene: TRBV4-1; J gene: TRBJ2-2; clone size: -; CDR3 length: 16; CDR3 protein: CASSQDWGQVSGELFF; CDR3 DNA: TGCGCCAGCAGCCAAGATTGGGGACAGGTCAGCGGGGAGCTGTTTTTT
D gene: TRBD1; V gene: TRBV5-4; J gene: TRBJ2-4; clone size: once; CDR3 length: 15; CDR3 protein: CASSLDRMYGGIQYF; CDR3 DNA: TGTGCCAGCAGCCTGGACAGGATGTACGGTGGCATTCAGTACTTC
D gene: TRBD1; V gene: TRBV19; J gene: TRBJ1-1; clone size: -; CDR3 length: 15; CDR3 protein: CASSMGGQGDSEAFF; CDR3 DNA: TGTGCCAGTAGTATGGGGGGACAGGGGGACTCTGAAGCTTTCTTT
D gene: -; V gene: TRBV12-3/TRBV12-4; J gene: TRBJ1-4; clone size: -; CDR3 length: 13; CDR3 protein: CASSLPPFGELFF; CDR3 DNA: TGTGCCAGCAGTTTACCCCCTTTCGGGGAACTGTTTTTT
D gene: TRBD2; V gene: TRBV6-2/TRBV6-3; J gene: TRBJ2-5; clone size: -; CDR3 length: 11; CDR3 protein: CASSGGGTQYF; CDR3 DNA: TGTGCCAGCAGTGGGGGGGGGACCCAGTACTTC
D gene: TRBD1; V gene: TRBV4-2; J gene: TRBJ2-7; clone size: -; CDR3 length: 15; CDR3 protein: CASSQEGQQPYEQYF; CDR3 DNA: TGTGCCAGCAGCCAAGAGGGACAGCAACCCTACGAGCAGTACTTC
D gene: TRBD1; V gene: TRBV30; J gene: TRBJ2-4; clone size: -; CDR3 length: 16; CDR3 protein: CAWSVQGDYTKNIQYF; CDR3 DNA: TGTGCCTGGAGTGTACAGGGGGATTACACCAAAAACATTCAGTACTTC
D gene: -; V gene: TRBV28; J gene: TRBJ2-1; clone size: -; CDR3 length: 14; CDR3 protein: CASSPHSRGGQGFF; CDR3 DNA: TGTGCCAGCAGTCCCCACTCCCGCGGGGGCCAGGGGTTCTTC
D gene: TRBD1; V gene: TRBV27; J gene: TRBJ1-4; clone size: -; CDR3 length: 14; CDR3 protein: CASGGTGINEKLFF; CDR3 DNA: TGTGCCAGCGGGGGGACAGGGATTAATGAAAAACTGTTTTTT
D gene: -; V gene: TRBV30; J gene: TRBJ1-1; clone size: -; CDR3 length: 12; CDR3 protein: CAWLGPFPEAFF; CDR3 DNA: TGTGCCTGGCTAGGTCCCTTCCCTGAAGCTTTCTTT
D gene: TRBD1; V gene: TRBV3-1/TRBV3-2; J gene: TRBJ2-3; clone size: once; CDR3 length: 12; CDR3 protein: CASSLTGGTQYF; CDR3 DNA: TGTGCCAGCAGCCTTACAGGGGGTACGCAGTATTTT
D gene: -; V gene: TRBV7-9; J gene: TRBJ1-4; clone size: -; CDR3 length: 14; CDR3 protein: CASSLGQTNEKLFF; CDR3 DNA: TGTGCCAGCAGCTTAGGACAGACTAATGAAAAACTGTTTTTT
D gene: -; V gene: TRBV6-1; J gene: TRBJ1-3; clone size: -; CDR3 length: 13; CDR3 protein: CASSEDLGGTIYF; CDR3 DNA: TGTGCCAGCAGTGAAGATCTGGGGGGAACCATATATTTT
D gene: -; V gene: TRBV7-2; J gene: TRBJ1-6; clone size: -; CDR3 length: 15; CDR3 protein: CASSPRGGGNSPLHF; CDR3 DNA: TGTGCCAGCAGCCCCCGGGGAGGCGGCAATTCACCCCTCCACTTT
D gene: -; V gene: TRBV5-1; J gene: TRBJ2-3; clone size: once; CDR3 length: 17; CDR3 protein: CASSWPPGAGGTDTQYF; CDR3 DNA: TGCGCCAGCAGCTGGCCCCCAGGAGCGGGTGGCACAGATACGCAGTATTTT
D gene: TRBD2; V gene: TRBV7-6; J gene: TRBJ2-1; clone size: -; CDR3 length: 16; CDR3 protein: CASSSQSGGAYNEQFF; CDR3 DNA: TGTGCCAGCAGCTCCCAAAGCGGGGGGGCCTACAATGAGCAGTTCTTC
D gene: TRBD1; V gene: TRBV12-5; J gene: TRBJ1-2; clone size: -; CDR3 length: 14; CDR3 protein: CARPDRGRTYGYTF; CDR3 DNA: TGTGCTAGACCCGACAGGGGGCGCACCTATGGCTACACCTTC
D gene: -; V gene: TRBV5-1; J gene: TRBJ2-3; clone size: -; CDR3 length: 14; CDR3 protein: CASSGGTDTDTQYF; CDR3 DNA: TGCGCCAGCAGCGGCGGGACAGACACAGATACGCAGTATTTT
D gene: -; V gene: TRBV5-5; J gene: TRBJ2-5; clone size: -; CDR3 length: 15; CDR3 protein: CASSLDRGPGGAQYF; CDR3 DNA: TGTGCCAGCAGCTTGGACAGGGGCCCGGGAGGGGCCCAGTACTTC
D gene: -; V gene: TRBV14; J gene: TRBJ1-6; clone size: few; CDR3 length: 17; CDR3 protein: CASSQEGRSTYNSPLHF; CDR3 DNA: TGTGCCAGCAGCCAAGAGGGCAGGTCCACCTATAATTCACCCCTCCACTTT
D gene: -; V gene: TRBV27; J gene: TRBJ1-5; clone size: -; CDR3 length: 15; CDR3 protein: CASSYDRFMNQPQHF; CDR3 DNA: TGTGCCAGCAGTTATGACAGATTCATGAATCAGCCCCAGCATTTT
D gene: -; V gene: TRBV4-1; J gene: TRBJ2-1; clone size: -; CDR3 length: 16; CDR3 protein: CASRPSGSRSYNEQFF; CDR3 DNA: TGCGCCAGCAGACCAAGCGGGTCCCGCTCCTACAATGAGCAGTTCTTC
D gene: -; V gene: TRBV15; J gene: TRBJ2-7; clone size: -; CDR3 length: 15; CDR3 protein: CATSRDSPGLGEQYF; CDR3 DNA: TGTGCCACCAGCAGAGACTCCCCAGGGCTGGGCGAGCAGTACTTC
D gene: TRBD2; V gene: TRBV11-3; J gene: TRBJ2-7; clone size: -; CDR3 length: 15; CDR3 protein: CASSSPSGRAYEQYF; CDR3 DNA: TGTGCCAGCAGCTCACCTAGCGGGAGGGCCTACGAGCAGTACTTC
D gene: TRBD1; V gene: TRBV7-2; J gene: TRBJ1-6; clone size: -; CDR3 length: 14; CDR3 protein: CASSQLTGGSPLHF; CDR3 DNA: TGTGCCAGCAGCCAGTTGACAGGGGGTTCACCCCTCCACTTT
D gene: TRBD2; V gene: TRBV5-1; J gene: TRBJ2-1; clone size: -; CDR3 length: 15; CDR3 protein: CASSLVSGSGLEQFF; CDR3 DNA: TGCGCCAGCAGCTTGGTTAGCGGGAGTGGTCTTGAGCAGTTCTTC
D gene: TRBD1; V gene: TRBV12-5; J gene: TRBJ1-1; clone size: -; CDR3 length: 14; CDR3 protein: CASITGTGDTEAFF; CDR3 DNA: TGTGCTAGTATAACCGGGACAGGGGACACTGAAGCTTTCTTT
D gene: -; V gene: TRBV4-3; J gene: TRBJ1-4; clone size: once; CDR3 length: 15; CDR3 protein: CASSQDHTTNEKLFF; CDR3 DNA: TGCGCCAGCAGCCAAGATCACACAACTAATGAAAAACTGTTTTTT
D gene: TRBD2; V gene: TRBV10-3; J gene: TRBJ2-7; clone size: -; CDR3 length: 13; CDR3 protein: CAISGGGIYEQYF; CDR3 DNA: TGTGCCATCAGTGGCGGGGGGATCTACGAGCAGTACTTC
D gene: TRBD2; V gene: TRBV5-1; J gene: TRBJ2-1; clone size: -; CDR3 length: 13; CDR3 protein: CASKFGGANEQFF; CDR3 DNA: TGCGCCAGCAAGTTCGGGGGGGCCAATGAGCAGTTCTTC
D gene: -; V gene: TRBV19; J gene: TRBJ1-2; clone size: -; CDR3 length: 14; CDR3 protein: CASKGQGKSYGYTF; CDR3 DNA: TGTGCCAGTAAGGGCCAGGGGAAAAGCTATGGCTACACCTTC
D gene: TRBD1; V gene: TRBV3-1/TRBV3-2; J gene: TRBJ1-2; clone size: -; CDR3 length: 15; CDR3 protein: CASSQSDRGVYGYTF; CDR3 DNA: TGTGCCAGCAGCCAGTCGGACAGGGGGGTGTATGGCTACACCTTC
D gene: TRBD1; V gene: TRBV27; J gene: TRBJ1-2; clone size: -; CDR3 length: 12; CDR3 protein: CASSRQGFGYTF; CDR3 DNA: TGTGCCAGCAGTCGACAGGGCTTCGGCTACACCTTC
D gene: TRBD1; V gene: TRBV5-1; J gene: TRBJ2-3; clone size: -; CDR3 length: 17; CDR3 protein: CASSRLGQGAGTDTQYF; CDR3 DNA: TGCGCCAGCAGTAGACTCGGACAGGGGGCAGGCACAGATACGCAGTATTTT
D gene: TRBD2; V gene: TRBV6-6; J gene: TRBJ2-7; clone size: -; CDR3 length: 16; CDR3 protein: CASHPGTSGGLYEQYF; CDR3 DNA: TGTGCCAGCCACCCCGGGACTAGCGGGGGGCTGTACGAGCAGTACTTC